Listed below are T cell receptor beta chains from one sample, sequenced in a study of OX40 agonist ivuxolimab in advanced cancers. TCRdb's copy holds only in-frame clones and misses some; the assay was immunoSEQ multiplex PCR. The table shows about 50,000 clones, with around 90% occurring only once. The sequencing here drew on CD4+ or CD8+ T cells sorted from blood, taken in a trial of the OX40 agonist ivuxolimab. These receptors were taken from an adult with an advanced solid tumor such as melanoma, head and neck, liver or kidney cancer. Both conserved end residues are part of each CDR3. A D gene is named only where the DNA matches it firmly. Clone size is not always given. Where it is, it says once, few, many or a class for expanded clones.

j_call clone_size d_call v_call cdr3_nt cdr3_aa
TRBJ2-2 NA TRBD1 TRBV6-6 TGTGCCAGCAGTTCCCGGGACAGGCGTCTTACCGGGGAGCTGTTTTTT CASSSRDRRLTGELFF
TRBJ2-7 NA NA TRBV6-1 TGTGCCAGCAGTGACAGCCCCTACGAGCAGTACTTC CASSDSPYEQYF
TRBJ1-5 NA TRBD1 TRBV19 TGTGCCAGTAACGGGGGGACAGGACGCAATCAGCCCCAGCATTTT CASNGGTGRNQPQHF
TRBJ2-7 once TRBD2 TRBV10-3 TGTGCCATCAGGGGATCTAGCGGCTTTGCCTACGAGCAGTACTTC CAIRGSSGFAYEQYF
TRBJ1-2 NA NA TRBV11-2 TGTGCCAGCAGCCCCGGGACGGCTGGCTACACCTTC CASSPGTAGYTF
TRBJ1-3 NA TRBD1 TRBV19 TGTGCCAGTAGTAAAAGGGGGCAGATGAGAAACACCATATATTTT CASSKRGQMRNTIYF
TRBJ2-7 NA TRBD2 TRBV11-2 TGTGCCAGCAGCCCAGGGACTAGCGGGGCGTACTCCTACGAGCAGTACTTC CASSPGTSGAYSYEQYF
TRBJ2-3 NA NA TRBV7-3 TGTGCCAGCAGCTTAGGGACGGCAGATACGCAGTATTTT CASSLGTADTQYF
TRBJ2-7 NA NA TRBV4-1 TGCGCCAGCAGCCAAGGGGGGCCGACCCCCTACGAGCAGTACTTC CASSQGGPTPYEQYF
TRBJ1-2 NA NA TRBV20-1 TGCAGTGCTAGAGTCGATGGCTACACCTTC CSARVDGYTF
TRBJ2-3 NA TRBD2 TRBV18 TGTGCCAGCTCACCCCCTAGCGGAGCCACAGATACGCAGTATTTT CASSPPSGATDTQYF
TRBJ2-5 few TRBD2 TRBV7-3 TGTGCCAGCAGCCGGACTAGCGGGAGAAAGGTGGAGACCCAGTACTTC CASSRTSGRKVETQYF
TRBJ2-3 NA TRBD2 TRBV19 TGTGCCAGTAGTATAGCCCCCTCGGGGGGGCTTATCACGCAGTATTTT CASSIAPSGGLITQYF
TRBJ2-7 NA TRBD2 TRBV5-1 TGCGCCAGCAGCCCATCGGGGGGGAACTACGAGCAGTACTTC CASSPSGGNYEQYF
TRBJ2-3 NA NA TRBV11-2 TGTGCCAGCAGCTTAAACCCAGTCACAGATACGCAGTATTTT CASSLNPVTDTQYF
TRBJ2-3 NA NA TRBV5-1 TGCGCCAGCAGCTTTTCTTTTATGGCAGATACGCAGTATTTT CASSFSFMADTQYF
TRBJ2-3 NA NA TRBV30 TGTGCCTGGAGTGTCGGGGATACGCAGTATTTT CAWSVGDTQYF
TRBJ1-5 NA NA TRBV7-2 TGTGCCAGCGCCCGAGAGGGACAGCCCCAGCATTTT CASAREGQPQHF
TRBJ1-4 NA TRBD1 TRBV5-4 TGTGCCAGCAGCTCGGGACAGGGGGAAGGAAAACTGTTTTTT CASSSGQGEGKLFF
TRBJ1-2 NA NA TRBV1 TGCACCAGCAGCCAGGGGGCCAGGGCTAACTATGGCTACACCTTC CTSSQGARANYGYTF
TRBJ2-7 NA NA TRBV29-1 TGCAGCGTTGTGCGGTCGTTGCGCGGCGAGCAGTACTTC CSVVRSLRGEQYF
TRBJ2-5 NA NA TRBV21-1 TGTGCCAGCAGCAAAGAGGAGTTCGCGACTAGCGGGCCCCAAGGGACCCAGTACTTC CASSKEEFATSGPQGTQYF
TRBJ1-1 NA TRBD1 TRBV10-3 TGTGCCATCAGATCAGGGGGTTCATACACTGAAGCTTTCTTT CAIRSGGSYTEAFF
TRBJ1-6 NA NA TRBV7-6 TGTGCCAGCAGCTTAGAGGTCCCCGGGGTAGGGAATTCACCCCTCCACTTT CASSLEVPGVGNSPLHF
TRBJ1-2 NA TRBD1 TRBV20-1 TGCAGTGCTAGGGACAGGGATTTGGACACCTTC CSARDRDLDTF
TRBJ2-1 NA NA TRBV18 TGTGCCAGCTCAAGGGGGTCAGAGTCCTACAATGAGCAGTTCTTC CASSRGSESYNEQFF
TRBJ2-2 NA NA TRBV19 TGTGCCAGCTGTCTGGAAAGGGGCACCGGGGAGCTGTTTTTT CASCLERGTGELFF
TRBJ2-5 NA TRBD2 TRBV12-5 TGTGCTAGTGCCATGGGGGTAGGGACTAGCGGGCAAGAGACCCAGTACTTC CASAMGVGTSGQETQYF
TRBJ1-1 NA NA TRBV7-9 TGTGCCAGCAGCTTAGTAGGGAACACTGAAGCTTTCTTT CASSLVGNTEAFF
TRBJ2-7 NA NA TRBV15 TGTGCCACCAGCAACCCCGGACAATCCTACGAGCAGTACTTC CATSNPGQSYEQYF
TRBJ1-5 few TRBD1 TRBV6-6 TGTGCCAGCAGTTACTCGATGGACAGGGGTCAGCCCCAGCATTTT CASSYSMDRGQPQHF
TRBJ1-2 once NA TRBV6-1 TGTGCCAGCAGTGAAGCGAGGGGCGGCTACACCTTC CASSEARGGYTF
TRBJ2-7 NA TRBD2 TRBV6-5 TGTGCCAGCAGTTACGGGACTAGCTACGAGCAGTACTTC CASSYGTSYEQYF
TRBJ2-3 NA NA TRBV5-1 TGCGCCAGCAGCCGAGCGGCAGATACGCAGTATTTT CASSRAADTQYF
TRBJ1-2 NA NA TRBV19 TGTGCCAGTAGTCCGTCGACAAGTAACTATGGCTACACCTTC CASSPSTSNYGYTF
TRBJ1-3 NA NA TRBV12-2 TGTGCAAGTCGCTTTAAGAGGAACACCATATATTTT CASRFKRNTIYF
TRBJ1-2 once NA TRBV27 TGTGCCAGCAGTTTGAAGGGTGTCAACTATGGCTACACCTTC CASSLKGVNYGYTF
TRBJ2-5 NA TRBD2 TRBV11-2 TGTGCCAGCAGCTTTAGCGGGGGGACCCAAGAGACCCAGTACTTC CASSFSGGTQETQYF
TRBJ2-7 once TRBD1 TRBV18 TGTGCCAGCTCATTTAACCGGGACAGAGAGCAGTACTTC CASSFNRDREQYF
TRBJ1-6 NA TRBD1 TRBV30 TGTGCCTGGAACCCGACAGGGCCTGTTTCACCCCTCCACTTT CAWNPTGPVSPLHF